A selection of T cell receptor beta chains follows, all from one sample in a study of blood T cell repertoires in COVID-19. This table comes from immunoSEQ multiplex PCR, and its TCRdb copy is limited to in-frame clones, with some not included. This table holds more than 300,000 clones, around 87% found once. Sequencing was done on a sample of peripheral blood. Receptor source: a woman aged 40-49 years with COVID-19, enrolled during active disease. CDR3s include the opening cysteine and the closing phenylalanine or tryptophan. The D gene is left open where the match is weak. Rows may omit the clone size; those that give it use once, few, many or a size class.

DNA: TGTGCCAGCAGCCCCTGGACAGGGGCAGGCACTGAAGCTTTCTTT
CDR3: CASSPWTGAGTEAFF
size: .
J: TRBJ1-1
V: TRBV7-9
D: TRBD1

DNA: TGTGCCAGCAGCCCCCTGGGAGCGGGGGGCCAAGAGACCCAGTACTTC
CDR3: CASSPLGAGGQETQYF
size: .
J: TRBJ2-5
V: TRBV5-6
D: TRBD2

DNA: TGCGCCAGCAGGTTACGGGATAACCTAGCGGGAGCGCCCGATCCCTACAATGAGCAGTTCTTC
CDR3: CASRLRDNLAGAPDPYNEQFF
size: .
J: TRBJ2-1
V: TRBV5-1
D: TRBD2

DNA: TGCGCCAGCAGCTCTCTGACTCCAGGGGCGAATGAAGCTTTCTTT
CDR3: CASSSLTPGANEAFF
size: .
J: TRBJ1-1
V: TRBV5-1
D: .

DNA: TGTGCCAGCAGCGACGACAAGAACACTGAAGCTTTCTTT
CDR3: CASSDDKNTEAFF
size: .
J: TRBJ1-1
V: TRBV7-9
D: .

DNA: TGTGCCAGCAGCCAGTTGACAGGGACCGGGGACTACGAGCAGTACTTC
CDR3: CASSQLTGTGDYEQYF
size: .
J: TRBJ2-7
V: TRBV3-1/TRBV3-2
D: TRBD1

DNA: TGTGCCAGCAGCTTAGGCGGACAGTCCTATGGCTACACCTTC
CDR3: CASSLGGQSYGYTF
size: .
J: TRBJ1-2
V: TRBV7-2
D: .

DNA: TGTGCCAGCAGCTTAAGGGGGGGAAGCTCCTATAATTCACCCCTCCACTTT
CDR3: CASSLRGGSSYNSPLHF
size: .
J: TRBJ1-6
V: TRBV7-3
D: .

DNA: TGCAGCGTTGTCCGGGACAGGGTTGAGATTTACGAGCAGTACTTC
CDR3: CSVVRDRVEIYEQYF
size: .
J: TRBJ2-7
V: TRBV29-1
D: TRBD1

DNA: TGTGCCAGCAGTTACTCGGCAGGGGCTAGCGGCTACACCTTC
CDR3: CASSYSAGASGYTF
size: .
J: TRBJ1-2
V: TRBV6-5
D: .

DNA: TGTGCCAGCAGCCCCGCAGGGGCGGAGACCCAGTACTTC
CDR3: CASSPAGAETQYF
size: .
J: TRBJ2-5
V: TRBV7-9
D: .

DNA: TGTGCCTACCGTTTTTTTCCCGGGACAGGGCCCTACGAGCAGTACTTC
CDR3: CAYRFFPGTGPYEQYF
size: .
J: TRBJ2-7
V: TRBV30
D: TRBD1

DNA: TGTGCCAGCAGTTCTCCCGGTGTCAAAGGCGGTGGCTACACCTTC
CDR3: CASSSPGVKGGGYTF
size: .
J: TRBJ1-2
V: TRBV28
D: .

DNA: TGCGCCAGCAGTACCCCCGGGACTAAAGATGAGCAGTTCTTC
CDR3: CASSTPGTKDEQFF
size: .
J: TRBJ2-1
V: TRBV10-2
D: TRBD2

DNA: TGCGCCAGCAGCCCACAGGGTTACGAGCAGTACTTC
CDR3: CASSPQGYEQYF
size: .
J: TRBJ2-7
V: TRBV5-1
D: .

DNA: TGTGCCAGCAGTTTAACCAGGGCTCACGGTAATTCACCCCTCCACTTT
CDR3: CASSLTRAHGNSPLHF
size: .
J: TRBJ1-6
V: TRBV28
D: .

DNA: TGTGCCAGTAGTATTTCTCGGGGGTCTGGAAACACCATATATTTT
CDR3: CASSISRGSGNTIYF
size: once
J: TRBJ1-3
V: TRBV19
D: .

DNA: TGTGCCAGCAGTCTAACAGGGACCCACTACGAGCAGTACTTC
CDR3: CASSLTGTHYEQYF
size: once
J: TRBJ2-7
V: TRBV28
D: .

DNA: TGTGCCACCAGTAATAATCGAGGACTTATCGATTATAGCAATCAGCCCCAGCATTTT
CDR3: CATSNNRGLIDYSNQPQHF
size: .
J: TRBJ1-5
V: TRBV24-1
D: .

DNA: TGTGCCAGCAGTTTGGGACAGATTGAAGCTTTCTTT
CDR3: CASSLGQIEAFF
size: .
J: TRBJ1-1
V: TRBV6-2/TRBV6-3
D: TRBD1

DNA: TGTGCCAGCAGTTCAACAGGGAAGCCTAATGAAAAACTGTTTTTT
CDR3: CASSSTGKPNEKLFF
size: .
J: TRBJ1-4
V: TRBV28
D: .

DNA: TGCAGTGCTAGTGAGGGCAGCGGAACTGAAGCTTTCTTT
CDR3: CSASEGSGTEAFF
size: .
J: TRBJ1-1
V: TRBV20-1
D: .

DNA: TGCGCCAGCAGCCGAATACAGGGTGACCTCTACGAGCAGTACTTC
CDR3: CASSRIQGDLYEQYF
size: .
J: TRBJ2-7
V: TRBV4-3
D: .

DNA: TGTGCCAGTAGTATGCTAGGTACCAGCACAGATACGCAGTATTTT
CDR3: CASSMLGTSTDTQYF
size: few
J: TRBJ2-3
V: TRBV19
D: .

DNA: TGTGCCAGCAGTACGCGGGACAGCCTTCAAGAGACCCAGTACTTC
CDR3: CASSTRDSLQETQYF
size: .
J: TRBJ2-5
V: TRBV27
D: .

DNA: TGTGCCAGTGTTTACTTTCGGGACAGCCACGAGCAGTACTTC
CDR3: CASVYFRDSHEQYF
size: .
J: TRBJ2-7
V: TRBV2
D: TRBD1

DNA: TGCGCCAGCAGTGAGTCGTTGGACAGGGAGGGAGGCCCCCAAGAGACCCAGTACTTC
CDR3: CASSESLDREGGPQETQYF
size: .
J: TRBJ2-5
V: TRBV10-1
D: .

DNA: TGTGCCAGCAGCCAATCCCTTAGGACAGGGGCGCGGAATGAGCAGTTCTTC
CDR3: CASSQSLRTGARNEQFF
size: .
J: TRBJ2-1
V: TRBV7-2
D: TRBD1

DNA: TGTGCCACCAGTGACCCGAAGGGGGATGGCGGGGAGCTGTTTTTT
CDR3: CATSDPKGDGGELFF
size: .
J: TRBJ2-2
V: TRBV24-1
D: .

DNA: TGTGCCAGCAGTTCCGGAGAAATCGCCTACAATGAGCAGTTCTTC
CDR3: CASSSGEIAYNEQFF
size: .
J: TRBJ2-1
V: TRBV27
D: .

DNA: TGTGCCAGCAGCCCACAAGGGACTAGCGGGAGTTGGGGTGAGCAGTTCTTC
CDR3: CASSPQGTSGSWGEQFF
size: .
J: TRBJ2-1
V: TRBV7-9
D: TRBD2

DNA: TGCGCCAGCAGCCAAGATCGGTGGGGCGAGCAGTTCTTC
CDR3: CASSQDRWGEQFF
size: .
J: TRBJ2-1
V: TRBV4-3
D: .

DNA: TGCAGTGCTAGTAGTCTCGTACTGAACACCGGGGAGCTGTTTTTT
CDR3: CSASSLVLNTGELFF
size: .
J: TRBJ2-2
V: TRBV20-1
D: .

DNA: TGCGCCAGCAGCGACAGGGTATCCTACGAGCAGTACTTC
CDR3: CASSDRVSYEQYF
size: few
J: TRBJ2-7
V: TRBV5-1
D: TRBD1

DNA: TGTGCCAGTAGCCCCCGAATAGGACTGGATACGCAGTATTTT
CDR3: CASSPRIGLDTQYF
size: .
J: TRBJ2-3
V: TRBV19
D: .

DNA: TGTGCCAGCAGCCCCGGGACTGGGGCCTACGAGCAGTACTTC
CDR3: CASSPGTGAYEQYF
size: .
J: TRBJ2-7
V: TRBV11-3
D: .

DNA: TGTGCCAGCAGCCCAGCGCAGCCTAACGGAAACACCATATATTTT
CDR3: CASSPAQPNGNTIYF
size: .
J: TRBJ1-3
V: TRBV7-9
D: .

DNA: TGCGCCAGCAGCCACGACAGGGCAGGCTCCTACGAGCAGTACTTC
CDR3: CASSHDRAGSYEQYF
size: .
J: TRBJ2-7
V: TRBV4-3
D: TRBD1

DNA: TGTGCCACCAGTGATCGGACAGGGGGTATCAATCAGCCCCAGCATTTT
CDR3: CATSDRTGGINQPQHF
size: .
J: TRBJ1-5
V: TRBV24-1
D: TRBD1

DNA: TGTGCCAGCAGTTACTCGAGGTCCCGGGACGGGAGTGGCTACACCTTC
CDR3: CASSYSRSRDGSGYTF
size: .
J: TRBJ1-2
V: TRBV6-2/TRBV6-3
D: .

DNA: TGTGCCAGCAGTTTACAGGGGAGTGAAAAACTGTTTTTT
CDR3: CASSLQGSEKLFF
size: .
J: TRBJ1-4
V: TRBV28
D: .

DNA: TGTGCCAGCAGTGAAAACAGGGGGATGGTGAACACTGAAGCTTTCTTT
CDR3: CASSENRGMVNTEAFF
size: .
J: TRBJ1-1
V: TRBV25-1
D: TRBD1

DNA: TGTGCCAGCAGCTTCAACAGCTATGGCTACACCTTC
CDR3: CASSFNSYGYTF
size: .
J: TRBJ1-2
V: TRBV7-9
D: .

DNA: TGCGCCAGCAGCCAAGGAACTGTTAGCACAGATACGCAGTATTTT
CDR3: CASSQGTVSTDTQYF
size: .
J: TRBJ2-3
V: TRBV4-1
D: .

DNA: TGTGCCAGCAGTCCCCAACTCCTAGCGGGAAAGGGTTATGAGCAGTTCTTC
CDR3: CASSPQLLAGKGYEQFF
size: .
J: TRBJ2-1
V: TRBV28
D: TRBD2

DNA: TGCGCCAGCAGCCAAGAAGTAAGCGGGAGGTACACAGATACGCAGTATTTT
CDR3: CASSQEVSGRYTDTQYF
size: .
J: TRBJ2-3
V: TRBV4-3
D: TRBD2

DNA: TGTGCCAGCAGTGTGGGGACTAGCCTTTCGTACTTC
CDR3: CASSVGTSLSYF
size: .
J: TRBJ2-7
V: TRBV2
D: TRBD2

DNA: TGTGCCAGCCGCCCTTTGGGAGCCGGACAGGACGCTTTTGGGGCCAACGTCCTGACTTTC
CDR3: CASRPLGAGQDAFGANVLTF
size: .
J: TRBJ2-6
V: TRBV27
D: TRBD1

DNA: TGCGCCAGCAGCCAAGATCGTCAGGTCTATGAAGCTTTCTTT
CDR3: CASSQDRQVYEAFF
size: .
J: TRBJ1-1
V: TRBV4-1
D: .

DNA: TGTGCCAGCAGCTTAGTTGGCGGGGGGGCCTACCAAGAGACCCAGTACTTC
CDR3: CASSLVGGGAYQETQYF
size: .
J: TRBJ2-5
V: TRBV7-2
D: TRBD2

DNA: TGTGCCAGTAGGGTCGGGAGCCGCGGCAGCGAGCAGTACTTC
CDR3: CASRVGSRGSEQYF
size: .
J: TRBJ2-7
V: TRBV19
D: .

DNA: TGTGCCAGCAGCGTACAGGGGACTGGGGCCAACGTCCTGACTTTC
CDR3: CASSVQGTGANVLTF
size: .
J: TRBJ2-6
V: TRBV7-2
D: TRBD1

DNA: TGTGCCAGCAAAACTACCGGGACAGGGGACTATGGCTACACCTTC
CDR3: CASKTTGTGDYGYTF
size: .
J: TRBJ1-2
V: TRBV6-5
D: TRBD1

DNA: TGTGCCACCAGTGACTCGAACGAACGAGCAGATACGCAGTATTTT
CDR3: CATSDSNERADTQYF
size: .
J: TRBJ2-3
V: TRBV24-1
D: .

DNA: TGTGCCAGCAGCCAAGATATTGTGGAGGGAGTCACAGATACGCAGTATTTT
CDR3: CASSQDIVEGVTDTQYF
size: .
J: TRBJ2-3
V: TRBV3-1/TRBV3-2
D: .

DNA: TGTGCCAGCACCCGCGAGGGGGGGGCATACGAGCAGTACTTC
CDR3: CASTREGGAYEQYF
size: few
J: TRBJ2-7
V: TRBV2
D: .

DNA: TGTGCCAGCAGCTTGAGTTTAAGGGGCGATGGCTACACCTTC
CDR3: CASSLSLRGDGYTF
size: .
J: TRBJ1-2
V: TRBV5-6
D: .

DNA: TGCGCCAGCAGCCCCCGGACTGACGCAACTAATGAAAAACTGTTTTTT
CDR3: CASSPRTDATNEKLFF
size: .
J: TRBJ1-4
V: TRBV5-1
D: .